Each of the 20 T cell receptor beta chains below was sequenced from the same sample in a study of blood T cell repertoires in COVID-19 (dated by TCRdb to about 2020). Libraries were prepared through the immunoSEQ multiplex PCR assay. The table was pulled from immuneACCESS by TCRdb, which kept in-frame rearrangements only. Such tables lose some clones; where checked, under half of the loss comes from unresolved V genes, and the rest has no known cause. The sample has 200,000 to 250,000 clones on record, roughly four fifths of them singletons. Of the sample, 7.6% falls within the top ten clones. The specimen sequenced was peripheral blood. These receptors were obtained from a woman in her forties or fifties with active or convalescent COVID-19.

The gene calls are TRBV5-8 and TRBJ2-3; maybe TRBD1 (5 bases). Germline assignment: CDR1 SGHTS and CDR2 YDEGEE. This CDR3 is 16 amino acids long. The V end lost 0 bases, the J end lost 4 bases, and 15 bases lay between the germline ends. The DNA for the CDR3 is TGTGCCAGCAGCTTGGGCCACAGGAATTTACCAGATACGCAGTATTTT. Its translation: CASSLGHRNLPDTQYF.

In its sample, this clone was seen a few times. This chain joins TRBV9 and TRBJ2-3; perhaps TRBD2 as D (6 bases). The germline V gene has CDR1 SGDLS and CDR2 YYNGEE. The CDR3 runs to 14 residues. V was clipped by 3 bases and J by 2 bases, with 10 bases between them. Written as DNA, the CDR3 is TGTGCCAGCAGCGGTAGCGGCCCCACAGATACGCAGTATTTT. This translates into CASSGSGPTDTQYF.

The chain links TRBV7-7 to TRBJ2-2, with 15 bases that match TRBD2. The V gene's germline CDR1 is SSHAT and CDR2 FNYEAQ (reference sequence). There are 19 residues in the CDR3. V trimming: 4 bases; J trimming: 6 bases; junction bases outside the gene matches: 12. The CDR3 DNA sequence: TGTGCCAGCAGCTCCGGACTAGCGGGAGGGCCCTCTAGTGCCGGGGAGCTGTTTTTT. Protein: CASSSGLAGGPSSAGELFF.

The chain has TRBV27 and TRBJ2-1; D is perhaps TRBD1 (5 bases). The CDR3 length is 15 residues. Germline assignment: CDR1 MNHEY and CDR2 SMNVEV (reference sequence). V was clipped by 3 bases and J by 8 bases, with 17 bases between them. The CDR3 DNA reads TGTGCCAGCAGTTTCGGTTGGCAGGGTAGGGATGAGCAGTTCTTC. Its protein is CASSFGWQGRDEQFF.

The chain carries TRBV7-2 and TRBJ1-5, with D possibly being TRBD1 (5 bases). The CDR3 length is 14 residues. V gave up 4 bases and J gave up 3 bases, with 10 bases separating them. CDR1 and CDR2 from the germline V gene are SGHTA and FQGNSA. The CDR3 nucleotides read TGTGCCAGCAGCTCTACAGGATTCAATCAGCCCCAGCATTTT. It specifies CASSSTGFNQPQHF.

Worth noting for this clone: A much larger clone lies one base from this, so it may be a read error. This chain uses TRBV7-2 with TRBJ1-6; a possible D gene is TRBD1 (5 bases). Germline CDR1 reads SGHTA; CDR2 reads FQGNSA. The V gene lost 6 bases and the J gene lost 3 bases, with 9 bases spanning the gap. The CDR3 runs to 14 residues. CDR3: CASSLTDYNSPLHF. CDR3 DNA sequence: TGTGCCAGCAGTTTGACAGACTATAATTCACCCCTCCACTTT.

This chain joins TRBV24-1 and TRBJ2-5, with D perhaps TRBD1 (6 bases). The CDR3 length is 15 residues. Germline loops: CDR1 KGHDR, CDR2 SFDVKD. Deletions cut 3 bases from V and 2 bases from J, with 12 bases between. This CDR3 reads CATSDPRTEQETQYF. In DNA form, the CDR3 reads TGTGCCACCAGTGATCCCCGGACAGAGCAAGAGACCCAGTACTTC.

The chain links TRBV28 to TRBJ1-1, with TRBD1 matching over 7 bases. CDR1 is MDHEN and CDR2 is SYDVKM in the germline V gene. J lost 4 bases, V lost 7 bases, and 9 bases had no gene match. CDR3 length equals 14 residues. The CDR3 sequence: CASIRYRGGTEAFF. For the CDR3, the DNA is TGTGCCAGCATTCGATACAGGGGAGGCACTGAAGCTTTCTTT.

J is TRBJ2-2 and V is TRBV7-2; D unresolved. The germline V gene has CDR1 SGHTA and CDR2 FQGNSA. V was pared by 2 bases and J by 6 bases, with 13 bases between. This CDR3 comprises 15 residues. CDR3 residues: CASSLNLLGAGELFF. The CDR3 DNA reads TGTGCCAGCAGCTTAAATCTATTGGGCGCCGGGGAGCTGTTTTTT.

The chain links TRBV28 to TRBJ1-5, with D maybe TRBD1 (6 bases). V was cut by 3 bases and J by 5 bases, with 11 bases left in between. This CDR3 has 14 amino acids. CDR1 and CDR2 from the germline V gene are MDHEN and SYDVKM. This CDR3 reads CASSLRGRDQPQHF. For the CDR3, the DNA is TGTGCCAGCAGTTTGAGGGGGAGGGATCAGCCCCAGCATTTT.

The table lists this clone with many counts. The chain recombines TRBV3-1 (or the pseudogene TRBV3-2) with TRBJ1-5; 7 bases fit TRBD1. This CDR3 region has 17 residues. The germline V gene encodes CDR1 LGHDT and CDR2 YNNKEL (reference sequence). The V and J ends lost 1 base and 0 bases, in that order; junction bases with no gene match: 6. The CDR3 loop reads CASSQGTGPYSNQPQHF. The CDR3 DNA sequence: TGTGCCAGCAGCCAAGGGACAGGACCTTATAGCAATCAGCCCCAGCATTTT.

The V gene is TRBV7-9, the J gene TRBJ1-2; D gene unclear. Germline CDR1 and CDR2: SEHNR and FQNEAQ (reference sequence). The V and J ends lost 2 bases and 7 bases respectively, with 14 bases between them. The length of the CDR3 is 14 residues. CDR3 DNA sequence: TGTGCCAGCAGCTTATCGGTAATGGACTCTGGCTACACCTTC. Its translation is CASSLSVMDSGYTF.

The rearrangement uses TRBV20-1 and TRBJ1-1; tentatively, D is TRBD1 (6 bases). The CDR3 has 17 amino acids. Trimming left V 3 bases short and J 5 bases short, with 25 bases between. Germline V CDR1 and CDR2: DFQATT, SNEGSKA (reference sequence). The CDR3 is CSASSRSGGARETEAFF. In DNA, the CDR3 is TGCAGTGCTAGTTCAAGAAGCGGGGGCGCAAGAGAGACTGAAGCTTTCTTT.

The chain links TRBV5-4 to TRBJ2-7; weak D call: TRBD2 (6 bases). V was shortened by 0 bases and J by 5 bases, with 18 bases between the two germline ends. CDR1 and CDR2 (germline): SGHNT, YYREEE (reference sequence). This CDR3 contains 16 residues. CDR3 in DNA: TGTGCCAGCAGCTTGGGCGATAGGCGGGGAGTCGACGAGCAGTACTTC. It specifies CASSLGDRRGVDEQYF.

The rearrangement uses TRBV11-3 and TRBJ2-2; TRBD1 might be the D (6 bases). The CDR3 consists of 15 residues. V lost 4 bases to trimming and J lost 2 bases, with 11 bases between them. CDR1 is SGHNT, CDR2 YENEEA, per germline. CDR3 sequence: CASSSGTLNTGELFF. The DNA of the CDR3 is TGTGCCAGCAGCTCCGGGACACTAAACACCGGGGAGCTGTTTTTT.

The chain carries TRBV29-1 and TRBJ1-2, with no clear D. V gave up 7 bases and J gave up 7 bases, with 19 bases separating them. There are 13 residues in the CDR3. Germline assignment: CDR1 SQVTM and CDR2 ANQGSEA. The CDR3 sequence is CSARSVVVGGYTF. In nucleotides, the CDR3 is TGCAGCGCTCGGAGTGTGGTGGTTGGTGGCTACACCTTC.

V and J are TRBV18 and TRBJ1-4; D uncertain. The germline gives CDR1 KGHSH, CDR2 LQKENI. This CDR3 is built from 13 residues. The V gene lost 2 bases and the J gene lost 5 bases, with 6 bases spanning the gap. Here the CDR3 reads CASSPRENEKLFF. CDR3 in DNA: TGTGCCAGCTCACCAAGGGAGAATGAAAAACTGTTTTTT.

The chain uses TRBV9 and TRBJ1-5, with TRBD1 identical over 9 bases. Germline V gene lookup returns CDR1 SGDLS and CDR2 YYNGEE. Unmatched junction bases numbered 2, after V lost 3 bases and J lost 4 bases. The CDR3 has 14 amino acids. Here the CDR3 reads CASSAGQGNQPQHF. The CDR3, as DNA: TGTGCCAGCAGCGCTGGACAGGGGAATCAGCCCCAGCATTTT.

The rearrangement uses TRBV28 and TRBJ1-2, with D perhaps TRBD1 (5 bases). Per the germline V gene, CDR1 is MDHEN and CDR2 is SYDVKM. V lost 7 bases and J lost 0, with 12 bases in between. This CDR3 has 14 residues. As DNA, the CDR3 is TGTGCCAGCAAGGGCAGGGCCTCTAACTATGGCTACACCTTC. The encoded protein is CASKGRASNYGYTF.

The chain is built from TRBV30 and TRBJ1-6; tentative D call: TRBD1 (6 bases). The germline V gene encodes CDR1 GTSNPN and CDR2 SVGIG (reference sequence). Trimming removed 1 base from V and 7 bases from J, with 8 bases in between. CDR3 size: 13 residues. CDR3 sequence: CAWSGQDNSPLHF. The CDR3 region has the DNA TGTGCCTGGAGTGGACAGGACAATTCACCCCTCCACTTT.